This TCR beta chain was found in a study of cytomegalovirus exposure and HLA in healthy donors. Details on this clone: Antigen: not known.

The study ran its PCR with 60 Vbeta and 13 Jbeta primers. Libraries were prepared by immunoSEQ multiplex PCR; TCRdb keeps only in-frame clonotypes and omits some of them. Of 130,000 to 150,000 clones in the sample, around 78% are singletons; the top ten hold 2.5% to 3.5%. Points from the study as a whole: Cytomegalovirus association was assigned to over 150 TCR beta chains. Most TCRs appeared rarely, but some public TCRs recurred in many donors.

Germline lookup yields CDR1 SGHNT and CDR2 YENEEA. The V end lost 5 bases, the J end lost 1 base, and 8 bases lay between the germline ends. The CDR3 is 13 amino acids. V is TRBV11-3 and J is TRBJ1-1; no firm D call. This receptor was taken from a man in his forties in good health and CMV-seropositive. The sequenced sample consisted of PBMCs. This CDR3 reads CASSNAGNTEAFF. CDR3 nucleotide sequence: TGTGCCAGCAGCAACGCAGGGAACACTGAAGCTTTCTTT.